Listed here are 9 T cell receptor beta chains from one sample, sequenced in a study of T cell responses to AZD1222 COVID-19 vaccine. The method was immunoSEQ multiplex PCR; TCRdb's version includes in-frame clones alone and lacks a portion of them. The table records 150,000 or so clones, approximately 90% of them present only once. Specimen: peripheral blood, collected on day 0 of AZD1222 vaccination. The receptors were gathered from an adult in good health.

This clone appeared a few times. As DNA, the CDR3 is TGTGCCAGCACACCCTTTAAAGGGAGCACTGAAGCTTTCTTT. Its translation is CASTPFKGSTEAFF. The rearrangement joins TRBV6-5 to TRBJ1-1; no definite D call. Germline V gene sequence: CDR1 MNHEY, CDR2 SVGAGI. Trimming took off 7 bases at V and 4 bases at J, with 16 bases between the two ends. This CDR3 has 14 amino acids.

The rearrangement uses TRBV28 and TRBJ1-2, with 8 bases that match TRBD1. Per germline, CDR1 MDHEN and CDR2 SYDVKM. The CDR3 consists of 17 residues. J lost 5 bases, V lost 4 bases, and 15 bases had no gene match. The CDR3 nucleotides read TGTGCCAGCAGTTCCAGTTGGGCAGGGGGCGCGCGGTATGGCTACACCTTC. It translates to CASSSSWAGGARYGYTF.

DNA of the CDR3: TGTGCCAGCAGTTTGAGGGGTAGGCCCCAGCATTTT. This codes for CASSLRGRPQHF. This chain links TRBV28 with TRBJ1-5; D possibly corresponds to TRBD1 (5 bases). The CDR3 is 12 residues long. V gave up 3 bases and J gave up 9 bases, with 9 bases separating them. Germline V gene data show CDR1 as MDHEN and CDR2 as SYDVKM.

The chain couples TRBV28 to TRBJ2-7; TRBD2 agrees at 7 bases. The ends lost 8 bases at V and 0 bases at J; junction bases unmatched: 7. CDR1 is MDHEN and CDR2 is SYDVKM in the germline V gene. The CDR3 contains 14 residues. The CDR3 reads CASCSGLSSYEQYF. CDR3 coding DNA: TGTGCCAGCTGCTCGGGACTAAGCTCCTACGAGCAGTACTTC.

This chain connects TRBV28 to TRBJ2-5; D is ambiguous. CDR3 length: 14 amino acids. V was pared by 7 bases and J by 5 bases, with 17 bases between. CDR1 MDHEN and CDR2 SYDVKM come from the germline V gene. In DNA form, the CDR3 reads TGTGCCAGCAAACTACTGGGGTTCGAGGAGACCCAGTACTTC. Protein: CASKLLGFEETQYF.

The CDR3 DNA follows: TGTGCCTGGAGCGACCCGGGACATTTTAATCAGCCCCAGCATTTT. It yields the protein CAWSDPGHFNQPQHF. This chain connects TRBV30 to TRBJ1-5, with TRBD1 as a possible D gene (6 bases). Trimming took off 3 bases at V and 4 bases at J, with 16 bases between the two ends. This CDR3 has 15 residues. The germline gives CDR1 GTSNPN, CDR2 SVGIG (reference sequence).

V is TRBV20-1 and J is TRBJ2-3, with unresolved D. This CDR3 contains 11 residues. Germline V lookup: CDR1 DFQATT, CDR2 SNEGSKA (reference sequence). V was trimmed by 3 bases and J by 2 bases, leaving 3 bases between them. The CDR3 region has the DNA TGCAGTGCTAGGAACACAGATACGCAGTATTTT. This encodes CSARNTDTQYF.

The chain recombines TRBV5-8 with TRBJ1-2; D is undetermined. Looked up from germline, CDR1 is SGHTS and CDR2 is YDEGEE. The CDR3 spans 14 residues. Trimming took 0 bases from V and 7 from J, leaving 13 bases between them. CDR3 sequence (DNA): TGTGCCAGCAGCTTGGGGAGCCCCTCGCGTGGCTACACCTTC. It translates to CASSLGSPSRGYTF.

This rearrangement joins TRBV7-3 to TRBJ2-3, with 12 positions matching TRBD2. After removal of 5 bases from V and 6 bases from J, the junction contained 3 bases not matched to a gene. Germline CDR1 is SGHTA and CDR2 is FQGTGA. The CDR3 has 14 amino acids. The CDR3 DNA reads TGTGCCAGCAGCGTCGGGACTAGCGGGGATACGCAGTATTTT. Translating it yields CASSVGTSGDTQYF.